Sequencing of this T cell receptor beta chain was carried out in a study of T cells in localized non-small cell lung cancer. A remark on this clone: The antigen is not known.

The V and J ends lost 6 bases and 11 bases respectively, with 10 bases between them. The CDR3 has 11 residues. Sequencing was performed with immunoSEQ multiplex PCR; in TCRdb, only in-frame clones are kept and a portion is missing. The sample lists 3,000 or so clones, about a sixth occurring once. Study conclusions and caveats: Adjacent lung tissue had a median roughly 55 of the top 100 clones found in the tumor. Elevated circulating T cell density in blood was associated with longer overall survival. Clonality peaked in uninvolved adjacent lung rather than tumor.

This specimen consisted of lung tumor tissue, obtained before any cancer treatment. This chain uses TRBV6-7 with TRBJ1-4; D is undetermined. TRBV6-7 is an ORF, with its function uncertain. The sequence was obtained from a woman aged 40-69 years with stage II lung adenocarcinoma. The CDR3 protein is CASSFKDKLFF. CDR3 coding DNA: TGTGCCAGCAGCTTTAAGGACAAACTGTTTTTT.